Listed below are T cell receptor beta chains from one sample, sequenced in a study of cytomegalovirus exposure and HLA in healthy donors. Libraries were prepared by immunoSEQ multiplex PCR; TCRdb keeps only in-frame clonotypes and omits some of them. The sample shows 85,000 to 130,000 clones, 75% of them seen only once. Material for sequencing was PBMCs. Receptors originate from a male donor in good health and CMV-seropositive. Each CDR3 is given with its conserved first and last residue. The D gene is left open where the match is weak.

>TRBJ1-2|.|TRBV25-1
CASSRGGSSGGSNYGYTF
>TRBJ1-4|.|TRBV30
CAWTGATNEKLFF
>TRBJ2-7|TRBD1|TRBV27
CASSADRGYPPEQYF
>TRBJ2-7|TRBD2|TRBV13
CASSRGGGRAGPPLTYEQYF
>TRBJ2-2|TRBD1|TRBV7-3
CASSLLGSGGGTGELFF
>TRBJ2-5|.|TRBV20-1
CSATTYETQYF
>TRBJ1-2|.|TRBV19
CASMRGSYGYTF
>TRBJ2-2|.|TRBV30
CAWSRGLAREAGELFF
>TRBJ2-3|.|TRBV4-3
CASSQAQLATDTQYF
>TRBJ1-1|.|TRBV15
CATSRGRDTEAFF
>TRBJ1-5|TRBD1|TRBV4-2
CASSRTLTGSDQPQHF
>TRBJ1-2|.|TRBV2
CASSVYGVGYTF
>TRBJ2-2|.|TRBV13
CASSPMTENTGELFF
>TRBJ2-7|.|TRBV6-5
CASSYRPVGSEQYF